The clone carrying this TCR beta chain was observed a few times. Its antigen is still unknown. The record originates from a study of neurological immune-mediated disorders. Synthesis of cDNA was carried out by template-switch 5'RACE. The reaction used 10-nucleotide random UMIs. TCRdb independently ran MiXCR on the 5' RACE reads; one entry per CDR3 protein. The repertoire holds 39,000 or so distinct CDR3 sequences, 2.5% seen once, with roughly an eighth in the top ten. Germline V gene lookup returns CDR1 SGHVS and CDR2 FQNEAQ. The ends were cut back, 4 bases at V and 4 bases at J, with 12 bases in the middle. The CDR3 contains 14 residues. Points from the study as a whole: Private repertoires in all groups were suggested by the absence of shared CDR3 amino acid sequences among expanded clones across subjects.

Material: PBMCs. This TCR came from a man aged 30 to 39 with multiple sclerosis. V is TRBV7-8 and J is TRBJ2-3, with D unresolved. The CDR3 spells CASSSLAFADTQYF. CDR3 sequence (DNA): TGTGCCAGCAGCTCATTGGCCTTTGCAGATACGCAGTATTTT.